This is a list of T cell receptor beta chains from one sample in a study of human thymus T cells. The repertoire was sequenced with immunoSEQ multiplex PCR; TCRdb's copy has only in-frame clones and lacks some. The sample lists roughly 130,000 clones; about 93% were seen once. Specimen: thymus tissue. The receptor source for this set is a boy in the first two years of life with a congenital heart defect but otherwise immunologically healthy. The CDR3 runs from the conserved cysteine through the conserved F or W. Fields, in order: J gene, D gene, V gene, clone size, CDR3 protein, CDR3 DNA. D genes are given only for firm matches. Where a row states a size, it is once, few, many or the class of an expanded clone; other rows omit it.

>TRBJ2-7|-|TRBV28|-
CASSLRFQGGGRKGEQYF
TGTGCCAGCAGTTTAAGATTTCAGGGGGGCGGCCGTAAAGGCGAGCAGTACTTC
>TRBJ2-3|-|TRBV4-3|once
CASSQDSLTDTQYF
TGCGCCAGCAGCCAAGATTCACTCACAGATACGCAGTATTTT
>TRBJ1-3|-|TRBV6-5|-
CASSYGGGSGNTIYF
TGTGCCAGCAGTTACGGGGGGGGCTCTGGAAACACCATATATTTT
>TRBJ2-3|-|TRBV4-1|-
CASSQELTDTQYF
TGCGCCAGCAGCCAAGAGTTGACAGATACGCAGTATTTT
>TRBJ2-7|-|TRBV7-2|-
CASSLEVRGPSYEQYF
TGTGCCAGCAGCTTAGAAGTTCGGGGGCCCTCCTACGAGCAGTACTTC
>TRBJ2-3|-|TRBV30|-
CAWRAVSRYTDTQYF
TGTGCCTGGAGAGCAGTCAGCCGATACACAGATACGCAGTATTTT
>TRBJ1-1|-|TRBV6-1|-
CASRIGTPRSTEAFF
TGTGCCAGCAGAATCGGGACACCCCGGAGCACTGAAGCTTTCTTT
>TRBJ1-5|TRBD1|TRBV7-2|-
CASSGQMGTGDQPQHF
TGTGCCAGCAGCGGCCAGATGGGTACAGGGGATCAGCCCCAGCATTTT
>TRBJ2-7|-|TRBV14|-
CASSQVNRSTYEQYF
TGTGCCAGCAGCCAAGTGAACAGGTCGACCTACGAGCAGTACTTC
>TRBJ2-1|TRBD2|TRBV9|-
CASSDDGGLVSSHEQFF
TGTGCCAGCAGCGACGACGGAGGACTAGTGTCCTCTCATGAGCAGTTCTTC
>TRBJ1-3|TRBD1|TRBV2|-
CASMNFGQGASGNTIYF
TGTGCCAGCATGAACTTCGGACAGGGGGCGTCTGGAAACACCATATATTTT
>TRBJ1-1|-|TRBV23-1|-
CAILTGDMNTEAFF
TGCGCCATCTTGACGGGAGATATGAACACTGAAGCTTTCTTT
>TRBJ2-2|-|TRBV21-1|-
CASSKGRGGSGELFF
TGTGCCAGCAGCAAAGGTCGCGGGGGTTCCGGGGAGCTGTTTTTT
>TRBJ2-4|-|TRBV4-3|-
CASSQDIRRREEGRAKNIQYF
TGCGCCAGCAGCCAAGATATTAGACGCAGGGAAGAAGGTCGAGCCAAAAACATTCAGTACTTC
>TRBJ2-1|-|TRBV28|-
CASSLKCEQFF
TGTGCCAGCAGTTTGAAATGCGAGCAGTTCTTC
>TRBJ1-1|-|TRBV25-1|-
CASSEWTRAFF
TGTGCCAGCAGTGAATGGACCCGAGCTTTCTTT
>TRBJ2-3|-|TRBV6-5|-
CASSYSGTTTDTQYF
TGTGCCAGCAGTTACTCGGGGACCACCACAGATACGCAGTATTTT